This T cell receptor (beta chain) was identified during a study of blood T cell repertoires in COVID-19. Background on the study: Samples taken during acute and convalescent COVID-19 were collected in the United States, Italy and Spain. The cDNA or gDNA used as material had been derived from T cells, B-cell-depleted T cells, or PBMCs.

Original data processing: Estimates of nucleated cell counts were drawn from the amplification of reference gene primers. TCRdb keeps only in-frame clones here, not all; method: immunoSEQ multiplex PCR. V, J and clone size derive from that table, while D and trimming were established from the DNA sequence. Among 75,000 or so clones listed, roughly 83% were seen once. Germline CDR1 is SGHDT and CDR2 is YYEEEE. Trimming cost V 4 bases and J 7 bases; bases outside gene matches: 6. The CDR3 is 15 residues long. Sequencing was done on a sample of peripheral blood. The V and J genes are TRBV5-6 and TRBJ1-4; 11 nucleotides align to TRBD1. This clonotype was sampled from an elderly woman with acute or convalescent COVID-19. CDR3 residues: CASSRGQGASEKLFF. CDR3 DNA: TGTGCCAGCAGCAGAGGACAGGGGGCGAGTGAAAAACTGTTTTTT.